This TCR beta chain was recovered during a study of blood T cell repertoires in COVID-19. Looking at the study overall: Acute-phase and convalescent COVID-19 samples originated in the United States, Italy and Spain.

Generated by immunoSEQ multiplex PCR, the TCRdb table keeps only in-frame clones and is missing some. This table has around 130,000 clones, approximately 84% appearing once. The germline gives CDR1 LGHNA, CDR2 YNFKEQ. V was cut by 0 bases and J by 1 base, with 13 bases left in between. The CDR3 has 17 amino acids. Sequencing used peripheral blood. The V call is TRBV4-2, the J call TRBJ1-5; TRBD1 might be the D (6 bases). The receptor was derived from a woman aged 50 to 65 who had recovered from COVID-19. The CDR3 spells CASSQDVAGASNQPQHF. Here the CDR3 DNA reads TGTGCCAGCAGCCAAGATGTCGCGGGGGCGAGCAATCAGCCCCAGCATTTT.